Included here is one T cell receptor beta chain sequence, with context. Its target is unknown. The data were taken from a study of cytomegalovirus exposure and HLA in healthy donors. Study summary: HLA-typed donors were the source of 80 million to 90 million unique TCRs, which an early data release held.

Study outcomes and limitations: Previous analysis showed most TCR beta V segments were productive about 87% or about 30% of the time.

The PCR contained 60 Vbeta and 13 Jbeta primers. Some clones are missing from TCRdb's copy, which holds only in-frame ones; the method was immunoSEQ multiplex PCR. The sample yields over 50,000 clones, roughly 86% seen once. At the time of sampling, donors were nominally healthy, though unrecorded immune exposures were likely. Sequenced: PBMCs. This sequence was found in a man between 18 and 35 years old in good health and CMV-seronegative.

CDR3 residues: CASSDDTSGEKLFF. The DNA of the CDR3 is TGTGCCAGCAGCGATGACACGAGTGGTGAAAAACTGTTTTTT. The chain employs TRBV5-4 and TRBJ1-4; D not resolved. Trimming removed 4 bases at V and 7 bases at J, with 14 bases between. The germline gives CDR1 SGHNT, CDR2 YYREEE (reference sequence). This CDR3 comprises 14 residues.